This T cell receptor beta chain is from a study of blood T cells in healthy people across ages. Then a second PCR, running roughly 7 to 11 cycles, was carried out with a sample-barcoded 5' primer and a J-beta primer mix. All cDNA molecules were each tagged by a template-switch adaptor with 12 random nucleotides. MiXCR, applied by TCRdb to the 5' RACE reads, yields one record per CDR3 protein. The data show about 1,800,000 distinct CDR3 sequences, with 28% seen just once and around 7.7% held by the top ten. After removal of 3 bases from V and 3 bases from J, the junction contained 5 bases not matched to a gene. CDR3 length equals 14 residues. Germline lookup yields CDR1 SGHRS and CDR2 YFSETQ. Isolated per sample were at least 7 million PBMCs. With each sample, at least 5 micrograms of total RNA were extracted.

The V call is TRBV5-1, the J call TRBJ2-7, with 8 bases identical to TRBD1. The source material was blood. This receptor was identified in a woman under 40 in good health. Here the CDR3 reads CASSWDRRGYEQYF. Here the CDR3 DNA reads TGCGCCAGCAGCTGGGACAGGCGTGGCTACGAGCAGTACTTC.